These 27 T cell receptor beta chains originate from one sample sequenced in a study of blood T cell repertoires in COVID-19. Measured with immunoSEQ multiplex PCR; TCRdb has only the in-frame clones, and not every one. The profile shows under 130,000 clones, under 80% of them singletons. The sequenced sample consisted of peripheral blood. The receptors were gathered from a man between 70 and 80 years old with active or convalescent COVID-19.

The chain joins TRBV6-5 to TRBJ2-3; 13 bases line up with TRBD2. Trimming cost V 6 bases and J 13 bases; bases outside gene matches: 10. The length of the CDR3 is 14 residues. Germline assignment: CDR1 MNHEY and CDR2 SVGAGI. The CDR3 DNA follows: TGTGCCAGCAGGGGGACTAGCGGGATGGGGGGCGAGTATTTT. Protein: CASRGTSGMGGEYF.

V gene TRBV7-9 combines with J gene TRBJ1-1; D unresolved. This CDR3 contains 13 residues. In germline, CDR1 is SEHNR, CDR2 FQNEAQ (reference sequence). With 3 bases removed from V and 4 bases from J, the gap between germline ends came to 9 bases. Here the CDR3 reads CASSFGFSTEAFF. CDR3 sequence (DNA): TGTGCCAGCAGCTTCGGGTTCAGCACTGAAGCTTTCTTT.

This clone was seen ten or more times. The same CDR3 arises from other DNA sequences in this sample as well. V and J are TRBV5-1 and TRBJ2-5; 8 bases agree with TRBD1. Germline V gives CDR1 SGHRS, CDR2 YFSETQ. J was trimmed by 4 bases and V by 4 bases; bases with no gene match: 6. CDR3 length: 14 amino acids. In nucleotides, the CDR3 is TGCGCCAGCAGCCAGGGACAGGTCGGAGAGACCCAGTACTTC. It specifies CASSQGQVGETQYF. The whole variable domain, filled in from reference TRBV5-1 and TRBJ2-5, reads KAGVTQTPRYLIKTRGQQVTLSCSPISGHRSVSWYQQTPGQGLQFLFEYFSETQRNKGNFPGRFSGRQFSNSRSEMNVSTLELGDSALYLCASSQGQVGETQYFGPGTRLLVL.

The sample holds one count of this clone. This rearrangement joins TRBV5-8 to TRBJ1-2; D unclear. Between the trimmed V and J ends, which lost 1 base and 6 bases, there was a span of 7 bases. Germline V gene data show CDR1 as SGHTS and CDR2 as YDEGEE. The CDR3 consists of 12 residues. The CDR3 reads CASSLIGDGYTF. CDR3 DNA: TGTGCCAGCAGCTTGATAGGAGATGGCTACACCTTC.

This rearrangement joins TRBV30 to TRBJ2-1, with 7 bases that match TRBD1. Losses at the gene ends were 8 bases for V and 0 bases for J; bases not matched to a gene: 4. CDR3 length: 13 amino acids. Germline V gene data show CDR1 as GTSNPN and CDR2 as SVGIG (reference sequence). CDR3 loop: CARRDSSYNEQFF. In DNA form, the CDR3 reads TGTGCCCGCCGGGACAGCTCCTACAATGAGCAGTTCTTC.

The gene calls are TRBV10-3 and TRBJ2-2; D unclear. The CDR3 length is 13 residues. CDR1 ENHRY and CDR2 SYGVKD come from the germline V gene. Trimming left V 3 bases short and J 7 bases short, with 9 bases between. The CDR3, as DNA: TGTGCCATCAGTGAAGTCAGCGTCGGGGAGCTGTTTTTT. It specifies CAISEVSVGELFF.

V usage is TRBV19 and J usage is TRBJ1-6, with a weak D call TRBD1 (5 bases). The germline V gene has CDR1 LNHDA and CDR2 SQIVND (reference sequence). CDR3 length equals 14 residues. V dropped 6 bases and J dropped 6 bases, with 12 bases sitting between them. The CDR3 region has the DNA TGTGCCAGTAGGTCCAGGGAGGTTAATTCACCCCTCCACTTT. It codes for CASRSREVNSPLHF.

V gene TRBV3-1 (or the pseudogene TRBV3-2) combines with J gene TRBJ2-5; D is perhaps TRBD1 (5 bases). This CDR3 spans 16 amino acids. V lost 0 bases and J lost 4, with 15 bases in between. Germline V gives CDR1 LGHDT, CDR2 YNNKEL (reference sequence). The CDR3 DNA sequence: TGTGCCAGCAGCCAAGAGATTCTGGCAGGGCCAGAGACCCAGTACTTC. This gives the protein CASSQEILAGPETQYF.

The chain recombines TRBV2 with TRBJ1-2; TRBD1 is a possible D gene (6 bases). Germline assignment: CDR1 SNHLY and CDR2 FYNNEI. This CDR3 is 15 amino acids long. V lost 5 bases, J lost 0 bases, and 13 bases lay in between. The CDR3 loop is CASSPSGTSNYGYTF. CDR3 bases: TGTGCCAGCAGTCCAAGCGGGACATCTAACTATGGCTACACCTTC.

This chain joins TRBV5-4 and TRBJ2-7; 9 bases map to TRBD1. V was clipped by 3 bases and J by 6 bases; unmatched bases: 13. This CDR3 is built from 16 residues. Germline CDR1 is SGHNT and CDR2 is YYREEE (reference sequence). The DNA of the CDR3 is TGTGCCAGCAGCTCCAGAACCGGGACAGGGCAGCTCGAGCAGTACTTC. Translated, it gives CASSSRTGTGQLEQYF.

V is TRBV28 and J is TRBJ1-1, with D maybe TRBD1 (6 bases). The germline V gene has CDR1 MDHEN and CDR2 SYDVKM. The CDR3 loop spans 13 amino acids. V was trimmed by 5 bases and J by 3 bases, leaving 10 bases between them. The CDR3 sequence: CASSPHRDTEAFF. The CDR3 nucleotides are TGTGCCAGCAGTCCCCACAGGGACACTGAAGCTTTCTTT.

This clone has just a few counts. V gene TRBV14 combines with J gene TRBJ1-2; 11 nucleotides align to TRBD1. With V trimmed by 8 bases and J by 7 bases, 6 bases remained unmatched. The germline CDR1 and CDR2 sequences are SGHDN and FVKESK. The CDR3 length is 13 residues. The CDR3 bases are TGTGCCAGCGGTCCCGGGACAGGGGGTGGCTACACCTTC. Encoded protein: CASGPGTGGGYTF. Full variable domain (rest looked up from reference TRBV14 and TRBJ1-2): EAGVTQFPSHSVIEKGQTVTLRCDPISGHDNLYWYRRVMGKEIKFLLHFVKESKQDESGMPNNRFLAERTGGTYSTLKVQPAELEDSGVYFCASGPGTGGGYTFGSGTRLTVV.

The chain has TRBV3-1 (or the pseudogene TRBV3-2) and TRBJ1-2; TRBD1 agrees at 10 bases. The trim removed 4 bases at V and 9 bases at J, leaving 5 bases unmatched. The CDR3 totals 13 residues. In germline, CDR1 is LGHDT, CDR2 YNNKEL (reference sequence). CDR3: CASSLGTGVSYTF. Here the CDR3 DNA reads TGTGCCAGCAGCCTCGGGACAGGGGTGAGCTACACCTTC.

The CDR3 reads CARSLGLAGGGTDTQYF. CDR3 coding DNA: TGTGCCAGAAGCCTGGGACTAGCGGGAGGGGGAACAGATACGCAGTATTTT. The chain has TRBV5-3 and TRBJ2-3; 16 nucleotides match TRBD2. TRBV5-3 counts as an open reading frame of uncertain function. Trimming took 4 bases from V and 3 from J; bases not matched to a gene: 5. This CDR3 contains 17 residues.

The chain recombines TRBV2 with TRBJ2-5, with D possibly being TRBD2 (6 bases). V lost 3 bases to trimming and J lost 1 base, with 15 bases between them. The CDR3 has 16 residues. Germline V gene data show CDR1 as SNHLY and CDR2 as FYNNEI. The CDR3 sequence: CASSEGRRTAQETQYF. The CDR3 DNA reads TGTGCCAGCAGTGAGGGGAGGCGGACGGCCCAAGAGACCCAGTACTTC.

The rearrangement links TRBV6-5 to TRBJ1-6, with D perhaps matching TRBD1 (6 bases). V lost 0 bases and J 7 bases, leaving 10 bases between the germline ends. Germline V gene lookup returns CDR1 MNHEY and CDR2 SVGAGI. This CDR3 has 15 residues. The CDR3 DNA reads as TGTGCCAGCAGTTACTCGATCCAGGGGAATTCACCCCTCCACTTT. It specifies CASSYSIQGNSPLHF.

The V call is TRBV24-1, the J call TRBJ2-5, with D perhaps matching TRBD2 (5 bases). Trimming removed 3 bases at V and 4 bases at J, with 14 bases between. Germline CDR1 is KGHDR and CDR2 is SFDVKD. This CDR3 spans 15 amino acids. For the CDR3, the DNA is TGTGCCACCAGTGATGCGTCGGGGAAGGTAGAGACCCAGTACTTC. This sequence encodes CATSDASGKVETQYF.

This clone showed up just a few times. The V gene is TRBV5-1, the J gene TRBJ2-2; 8 bases agree with TRBD2. The germline gives CDR1 SGHRS, CDR2 YFSETQ. The CDR3 has 14 residues. V lost 6 bases, J lost 4 bases, and 5 bases stayed unmatched. The CDR3 protein is CASNAGGLTGELFF. The CDR3 DNA sequence: TGCGCCAGCAACGCGGGAGGACTCACCGGGGAGCTGTTTTTT. Full variable domain (outside the CDR3, taken from reference TRBV5-1 and TRBJ2-2): KAGVTQTPRYLIKTRGQQVTLSCSPISGHRSVSWYQQTPGQGLQFLFEYFSETQRNKGNFPGRFSGRQFSNSRSEMNVSTLELGDSALYLCASNAGGLTGELFFGEGSRLTVL.

This clone was found once. This sequence joins TRBV27 and TRBJ2-7, with a weak D call TRBD2 (6 bases). Per the germline V gene, CDR1 is MNHEY and CDR2 is SMNVEV (reference sequence). CDR3 size: 15 residues. V lost 4 bases and J 0 bases, leaving 13 bases between the germline ends. The CDR3 region is CASSSPGSGSYEQYF. Written as DNA, the CDR3 is TGTGCCAGCAGTTCCCCGGGTAGCGGCTCCTACGAGCAGTACTTC.

The chain carries TRBV11-2 and TRBJ2-2, with a weak D call TRBD2 (5 bases). The germline V and J ends were trimmed by 3 bases and 8 bases, with 16 bases remaining between them. This CDR3 is built from 15 residues. The germline V gene encodes CDR1 SGHAT and CDR2 FQNNGV. CDR3 in amino acids: CASSFSSPNGGELFF. CDR3 nucleotides: TGTGCCAGCAGCTTTTCTAGCCCTAACGGGGGGGAGCTGTTTTTT.

In the case of this clone: The sample has other DNA sequences that encode this CDR3 too. V gene TRBV2 combines with J gene TRBJ2-5; possibly TRBD2 for D (6 bases). Germline V gene data show CDR1 as SNHLY and CDR2 as FYNNEI. The germline V and J ends were trimmed by 4 bases and 5 bases, with 11 bases remaining between them. The CDR3 is made up of 13 amino acids. CDR3 sequence (DNA): TGTGCCAGCAGTGGCCAGGGAGGTGAGACCCAGTACTTC. Encoded protein: CASSGQGGETQYF.

The chain has TRBV30 and TRBJ1-6; D gene ambiguous. CDR3 length: 12 amino acids. Germline V CDR1 and CDR2: GTSNPN, SVGIG (reference sequence). The V and J ends lost 6 bases and 5 bases respectively, with 8 bases between them. The CDR3 nucleotides read TGTGCCTGCCGGGAGAATAATTCACCCCTCCACTTT. This codes for CACRENNSPLHF. The variable domain in full, completed from reference TRBV30 and TRBJ1-6, reads SQTIHQWPATLVQPVGSPLSLECTVEGTSNPNLYWYRQAAGRGLQLLFYSVGIGQISSEVPQNLSASRPQDRQFILSSKKLLLSDSGFYLCACRENNSPLHFGNGTRLTVT.

The chain employs TRBV6-2 or TRBV6-3 and TRBJ1-2; 7 bases match TRBD1. J was trimmed by 5 bases and V by 5 bases; bases with no gene match: 11. CDR1 is MNHEY and CDR2 is SVGEGT in the germline V gene. The length of the CDR3 is 15 residues. In DNA form, the CDR3 reads TGTGCCAGCAGTGTCCCGGGACAGCTCCCTTATGGCTACACCTTC. It is translated as CASSVPGQLPYGYTF.

This chain links TRBV19 with TRBJ2-3; 7 bases map to TRBD2. The CDR3 extends over 18 amino acids. Germline lookup yields CDR1 LNHDA and CDR2 SQIVND (reference sequence). Trimming took 6 bases from V and 3 from J; bases not matched to a gene: 18. The CDR3 region has the DNA TGTGCCAGTAGCCCAACGGGGTATCAGGGAGGGCGAACAGATACGCAGTATTTT. This codes for CASSPTGYQGGRTDTQYF.

V is TRBV30 and J is TRBJ2-6; 12 bases map to TRBD1. The CDR3 is made up of 17 amino acids. CDR1 is GTSNPN, CDR2 SVGIG, per germline (reference sequence). Trimming cost V 1 base and J 0 bases; bases outside gene matches: 1. The DNA of the CDR3 is TGTGCCTGGAGTGGGGACAGGGGGCCCTCTGGGGCCAACGTCCTGACTTTC. The encoded protein is CAWSGDRGPSGANVLTF.

The chain uses TRBV19 and TRBJ2-1; perhaps TRBD2 as D (5 bases). Germline values: CDR1 LNHDA, CDR2 SQIVND (reference sequence). The CDR3 spans 15 residues. V was trimmed by 5 bases and J by 7 bases, leaving 18 bases between them. The chain's CDR3 is CASSAGLNPENEQFF. CDR3 nucleotide sequence: TGTGCCAGTAGTGCCGGACTCAATCCCGAGAATGAGCAGTTCTTC.

The J gene is TRBJ2-1, the V gene TRBV5-4, with TRBD2 identical over 11 bases. V was clipped by 4 bases and J by 5 bases; unmatched bases: 8. This CDR3 has 16 amino acids. Germline CDR1 SGHNT, CDR2 YYREEE (reference sequence). The DNA for the CDR3 is TGTGCCAGCAGCCCCGGGGGGACTAGCGGTAACAATGAGCAGTTCTTC. This codes for CASSPGGTSGNNEQFF. Based on the CDR3 plus reference TRBV5-4 and TRBJ2-1, the full variable domain is ETGVTQSPTHLIKTRGQQVTLRCSSQSGHNTVSWYQQALGQGPQFIFQYYREEENGRGNFPPRFSGLQFPNYSSELNVNALELDDSALYLCASSPGGTSGNNEQFFGPGTRLTVL.